This record covers a single T cell receptor beta chain. Antigen: not known. These data are taken from a study of cytomegalovirus exposure and HLA in healthy donors. Looking at the study overall: Roughly 180 million T cells yielded some 100 million unique TCR beta sequences, as an earlier analysis found.

General study findings and limits: Accounts indicate the classifier identified cytomegalovirus status with strong specificity and sensitivity. Apparent HLA restriction characterized most CMV-associated TCR beta chains in a later analysis.

Germline V gene sequence: CDR1 MDHEN, CDR2 SYDVKM. The trim removed 6 bases at V and 5 bases at J, leaving 15 bases unmatched. The CDR3 covers 16 residues. Amplification used 60 Vbeta primers and 13 Jbeta primers. Profiling relied on immunoSEQ multiplex PCR, and the TCRdb table lists in-frame clones only, not all of them. The sample has around 200,000 clones; over 80% are singletons. Source material: PBMCs. The source is a woman aged 45-59 years in good health and CMV-seropositive. V is TRBV28 and J is TRBJ1-1, with 7 bases lining up with TRBD1. In nucleotides, the CDR3 is TGTGCCAGCAGGACCGGGGATAGGGGGCGCGGGACTGAAGCTTTCTTT. It encodes CASRTGDRGRGTEAFF. Drawing the rest from reference TRBV28 and TRBJ1-1, the complete variable domain is DVKVTQSSRYLVKRTGEKVFLECVQDMDHENMFWYRQDPGLGLRLIYFSYDVKMKEKGDIPEGYSVSREKKERFSLILESASTNQTSMYLCASRTGDRGRGTEAFFGQGTRLTVV.